One and the same sample provided the 32 T cell receptor beta chains below, sequenced in a study of blood T cell repertoires in COVID-19. Profiled with immunoSEQ multiplex PCR; TCRdb holds only in-frame clones, not every one. This table holds hundreds of thousands of clones, approximately 85% found once. What was sequenced was peripheral blood. The receptors were gathered from a man aged 50 or older with COVID-19, enrolled during active disease.

V is TRBV5-4 and J is TRBJ2-4; possible D gene TRBD1, 5 bases. Trimming left V 3 bases short and J 6 bases short, with 16 bases between. Germline-derived CDR1 and CDR2 are SGHNT and YYREEE (reference sequence). The CDR3 consists of 15 residues. The CDR3 region is CASSSQGTNLNIQYF. In DNA form, the CDR3 reads TGTGCCAGCAGCTCGCAGGGCACCAATTTAAACATTCAGTACTTC.

This clone has just a few counts. This sequence joins TRBV5-1 and TRBJ1-6; a possible D gene is TRBD1 (6 bases). V was shortened by 4 bases and J by 8 bases, with 16 bases between the two germline ends. Germline V lookup: CDR1 SGHRS, CDR2 YFSETQ. The CDR3 extends over 15 amino acids. The CDR3 nucleotides are TGCGCCAGCAGCCAACAGGGCGTCCAGGATTCACCCCTCCACTTT. Translation gives CASSQQGVQDSPLHF.

The rearrangement links TRBV7-2 to TRBJ2-5, with 11 bases matching TRBD2. CDR3 length: 13 amino acids. The J segment lost 5 bases and the V segment lost 4 bases, leaving 0 bases of the junction unmatched. In germline, CDR1 is SGHTA, CDR2 FQGNSA. CDR3 nucleotides: TGTGCCAGCAGCTGGACTAGCGGGGAGACCCAGTACTTC. The encoded protein is CASSWTSGETQYF.

The chain joins TRBV19 to TRBJ1-2, with 7 nucleotides matching TRBD1. Germline CDR1 is LNHDA and CDR2 is SQIVND (reference sequence). CDR3 length equals 14 residues. V dropped 5 bases and J dropped 8; count of bases not matched to a gene: 11. CDR3 coding DNA: TGTGCCAGTAGTCGGGACAGCGTCTATGAAGGCTACACCTTC. Encoded protein: CASSRDSVYEGYTF.

The V and J genes are TRBV7-8 and TRBJ1-1; TRBD1 matches 8 bases. The CDR3 has 19 amino acids. The junction had 15 bases not matched to a gene; V was cut back by 1 base and J by 2 bases. The germline gives CDR1 SGHVS, CDR2 FQNEAQ. CDR3 sequence: CASSLVAGGHDRFNTEAFF. The CDR3 DNA follows: TGTGCCAGCAGCTTAGTGGCAGGGGGCCACGACAGATTTAACACTGAAGCTTTCTTT. The full variable domain, rest sourced from reference TRBV7-8 and TRBJ1-1, is GAGVSQSPRYKVAKRGQDVALRCDPISGHVSLFWYQQALGQGPEFLTYFQNEAQLDKSGLPSDRFFAERPEGSVSTLKIQRTQQEDSAVYLCASSLVAGGHDRFNTEAFFGQGTRLTVV.

As regards this clone: Within the sample, other DNA sequences also encode this same CDR3. The CDR3, as DNA: TGTGCCAGCAGCCAAGTCAGGGGAACTGAAGCTTTCTTT. This codes for CASSQVRGTEAFF. The rearrangement joins TRBV3-1 (or the pseudogene TRBV3-2) to TRBJ1-1; D is perhaps TRBD1 (6 bases). V lost 1 base, J lost 5 bases, and 8 bases lay in between. This CDR3 spans 13 amino acids. CDR1 and CDR2 from the germline V gene are LGHDT and YNNKEL (reference sequence).

This chain links TRBV9 with TRBJ1-2; a weak D match, TRBD1 (6 bases). CDR3 length: 15 residues. The V end lost 3 bases, the J end lost 4 bases, and 16 bases lay between the germline ends. Germline lookup yields CDR1 SGDLS and CDR2 YYNGEE. For the CDR3, the DNA is TGTGCCAGCAGCGCCGGACACGCAGGGGCCTATGGCTACACCTTC. Its protein product is CASSAGHAGAYGYTF. Combining the CDR3 with reference TRBV9 and TRBJ1-2 gives the whole variable domain DSGVTQTPKHLITATGQRVTLRCSPRSGDLSVYWYQQSLDQGLQFLIQYYNGEERAKGNILERFSAQQFPDLHSELNLSSLELGDSALYFCASSAGHAGAYGYTFGSGTRLTVV.

The chain joins TRBV7-9 to TRBJ1-1; a possible D gene is TRBD1 (5 bases). The CDR3 covers 11 residues. Germline assignment: CDR1 SEHNR and CDR2 FQNEAQ (reference sequence). V gave up 1 base and J gave up 10 bases, with 7 bases separating them. The CDR3 sequence is CASSLETVAFF. CDR3 sequence (DNA): TGTGCCAGCAGCTTAGAGACAGTAGCTTTCTTT.

This clone was observed a few times. The V gene is TRBV2, the J gene TRBJ1-1; TRBD1 might be the D (5 bases). CDR3 length: 15 amino acids. With 4 bases removed from V and 0 bases from J, the gap between germline ends came to 12 bases. The germline CDR1 and CDR2 sequences are SNHLY and FYNNEI. The CDR3 here is CASSALGGLNTEAFF. As DNA, the CDR3 is TGTGCCAGCAGTGCTCTCGGGGGATTGAACACTGAAGCTTTCTTT.

The chain combines TRBV5-1 with TRBJ1-2, with 7 bases fitting TRBD1. CDR1 is SGHRS, CDR2 YFSETQ, per germline. The CDR3 length is 14 residues. The ends lost 0 bases at V and 8 bases at J; junction bases unmatched: 7. CDR3 sequence (DNA): TGCGCCAGCAGCTTGGACCAGGGGGGATCGGGCTACACCTTC. It translates to CASSLDQGGSGYTF.

The chain combines TRBV5-4 with TRBJ2-3, with TRBD2 identical over 8 bases. Germline V lookup: CDR1 SGHNT, CDR2 YYREEE (reference sequence). The ends lost 3 bases at V and 4 bases at J; junction bases unmatched: 7. CDR3 size: 15 residues. CDR3 loop: CASSYTGGRADTQYF. The CDR3 region has the DNA TGTGCCAGCAGCTATACGGGGGGGCGAGCAGATACGCAGTATTTT.

This clone was counted a single time. The chain links TRBV6-1 to TRBJ1-6; D is possibly TRBD1 (6 bases). Germline CDR1 is MNHNS and CDR2 is SASEGT. This CDR3 region has 20 residues. Trimming pared 0 bases from V and 0 bases from J, leaving 18 bases between. The DNA of the CDR3 is TGTGCCAGCAGTGAAGCGCTAGGTTTGGACAGCCGCTCCTATAATTCACCCCTCCACTTT. This translates into CASSEALGLDSRSYNSPLHF.

The V call is TRBV5-6, the J call TRBJ2-1; 11 bases are a match to TRBD2. The CDR3 is 17 residues long. Trimming cost V 4 bases and J 4 bases; bases outside gene matches: 10. The V gene's germline CDR1 is SGHDT and CDR2 YYEEEE. The CDR3 DNA reads as TGTGCCAGCAGCACGGGTCGACTAGCGGGATATTACAATGAGCAGTTCTTC. Encoded protein: CASSTGRLAGYYNEQFF.

The J gene is TRBJ2-1, the V gene TRBV6-5; D is unresolved. CDR1 is MNHEY, CDR2 SVGAGI, per germline. Between the trimmed V and J ends, which lost 8 bases and 4 bases, there was a span of 15 bases. The CDR3 spans 14 residues. CDR3 loop: CASWAGVAYNEQFF. CDR3 sequence (DNA): TGTGCCAGCTGGGCAGGCGTCGCGTACAATGAGCAGTTCTTC.

The chain couples TRBV27 to TRBJ1-2, with D perhaps matching TRBD1 (5 bases). Trimming took 6 bases from V and 7 from J, leaving 15 bases between them. This CDR3 has 13 residues. Germline CDR1 MNHEY, CDR2 SMNVEV (reference sequence). The CDR3 region has the DNA TGTGCCAGCAGGGTGGGGATGGGACTTGGCTACACCTTC. The encoded protein is CASRVGMGLGYTF.

The V gene is TRBV4-1, the J gene TRBJ2-2, with D unclear. With 5 bases removed from V and 3 bases from J, the gap between germline ends came to 13 bases. The germline gives CDR1 MGHRA, CDR2 YSYEKL. CDR3 size: 15 residues. CDR3 loop: CASSDTAIHTGELFF. DNA of the CDR3: TGCGCCAGCAGCGACACAGCAATCCACACCGGGGAGCTGTTTTTT.

The chain recombines TRBV12-3 or TRBV12-4 with TRBJ1-5; D is possibly TRBD1 (6 bases). The CDR3 runs to 13 residues. V was cut by 3 bases and J by 9 bases, with 12 bases left in between. The CDR3 DNA reads as TGTGCCAGCAGTTTTGGGGGCAGTGGGCCCCAGCATTTT. This translates into CASSFGGSGPQHF.

V and J are TRBV29-1 and TRBJ2-5; a possible D gene is TRBD1 (7 bases). This CDR3 spans 14 amino acids. With 4 bases removed from V and 5 bases from J, the gap between germline ends came to 17 bases. The germline V gene encodes CDR1 SQVTM and CDR2 ANQGSEA. CDR3 region: CSVGGGGAGETQYF. The CDR3 nucleotides are TGCAGCGTTGGCGGAGGGGGCGCCGGGGAGACCCAGTACTTC.

CDR3: CASSLSGGAGYEQYF. For the CDR3, the DNA is TGTGCCAGCAGCCTTAGCGGGGGGGCCGGCTACGAGCAGTACTTC. The rearrangement uses TRBV7-3 and TRBJ2-7; 11 bases fit TRBD2. This CDR3 has 15 amino acids. Unmatched junction bases numbered 6, after V lost 5 bases and J lost 3 bases. Germline assignment: CDR1 SGHTA and CDR2 FQGTGA.

The rearrangement uses TRBV4-2 and TRBJ2-3, with no clear D. Between the trimmed V and J ends, which lost 6 bases and 0 bases, there was a span of 7 bases. The CDR3 is 13 amino acids. CDR1 is LGHNA, CDR2 YNFKEQ, per germline. The CDR3 bases are TGTGCCAGCAGGCTCGCGAGCACAGATACGCAGTATTTT. Translated: CASRLASTDTQYF.

The chain couples TRBV4-2 to TRBJ1-2; perhaps TRBD1 as D (6 bases). CDR3 length: 17 residues. CDR1 is LGHNA, CDR2 YNFKEQ, per germline. Deletions cut 0 bases from V and 3 bases from J, with 17 bases between. The DNA for the CDR3 is TGTGCCAGCAGCCAAGATGTCGGGGGGCGCGCGGACTATGGCTACACCTTC. Amino acid sequence: CASSQDVGGRADYGYTF.

The chain employs TRBV5-6 and TRBJ1-6, with a possible D match to TRBD1 (5 bases). The CDR3 has 18 residues. Germline lookup yields CDR1 SGHDT and CDR2 YYEEEE. With 2 bases removed from V and 2 bases from J, the gap between germline ends came to 17 bases. The DNA for the CDR3 is TGTGCCAGCAGCTTAGGTGGAAGGAGGGGCCCCTATAATTCACCCCTCCACTTT. Residues: CASSLGGRRGPYNSPLHF.

V and J are TRBV4-1 and TRBJ1-5; D is undetermined. V lost 1 base and J 3 bases, leaving 16 bases between the germline ends. Germline CDR1 MGHRA, CDR2 YSYEKL. The CDR3 has 17 amino acids. DNA for the CDR3: TGCGCCAGCAGCCAAGTGGTGGGAGGCCATGACAATCAGCCCCAGCATTTT. Amino acid sequence: CASSQVVGGHDNQPQHF.

V and J are TRBV19 and TRBJ1-2; 7 bases are shared with TRBD1. The germline V gene has CDR1 LNHDA and CDR2 SQIVND (reference sequence). The CDR3 length is 13 residues. Trimming cost V 5 bases and J 3 bases; bases outside gene matches: 3. Here the CDR3 DNA reads TGTGCCAGTAGTCCCGGGACAGACTATGGCTACACCTTC. Residues: CASSPGTDYGYTF.

This clone was found a few times. This chain joins TRBV7-9 and TRBJ1-5, with D possibly matching TRBD1 (6 bases). This CDR3 region has 17 residues. The V and J ends lost 0 bases and 0 bases respectively, with 12 bases between them. Per the germline V gene, CDR1 is SEHNR and CDR2 is FQNEAQ (reference sequence). CDR3 region: CASSLAGRGNSNQPQHF. The CDR3 region has the DNA TGTGCCAGCAGCTTAGCAGGCAGGGGTAATAGCAATCAGCCCCAGCATTTT.

This clone was recorded only once. The gene calls are TRBV5-1 and TRBJ1-5, with 8 bases lining up with TRBD1. Per germline, CDR1 SGHRS and CDR2 YFSETQ. J lost 5 bases, V lost 2 bases, and 3 bases had no gene match. The CDR3 sequence is 14 residues long. The CDR3: CASSFDRGDQPQHF. In DNA, the CDR3 is TGCGCCAGCAGCTTTGACAGGGGAGATCAGCCCCAGCATTTT.

The chain recombines TRBV9 with TRBJ2-6; 8 bases agree with TRBD1. Germline CDR1 SGDLS, CDR2 YYNGEE. V shed 3 bases, J shed 4 bases, and the junction held 9 bases outside the gene matches. The CDR3 spans 17 residues. The chain's CDR3 is CASSGFQGATGANVLTF. CDR3 nucleotide sequence: TGTGCCAGCAGCGGGTTTCAGGGGGCAACGGGGGCCAACGTCCTGACTTTC.

The rearrangement links TRBV19 to TRBJ2-7; D is perhaps TRBD2 (6 bases). The CDR3 covers 14 residues. CDR1 LNHDA and CDR2 SQIVND come from the germline V gene (reference sequence). V was trimmed by 3 bases and J by 3 bases, leaving 12 bases between them. The CDR3 is CASSISTGLYEQYF. The CDR3 DNA reads as TGTGCCAGTAGTATTAGTACGGGACTCTACGAGCAGTACTTC. The whole variable domain, remainder taken from reference TRBV19 and TRBJ2-7, is DGGITQSPKYLFRKEGQNVTLSCEQNLNHDAMYWYRQDPGQGLRLIYYSQIVNDFQKGDIAEGYSVSREKKESFPLTVTSAQKNPTAFYLCASSISTGLYEQYFGPGTRLTVT.

This clone was seen once. This chain uses TRBV5-1 with TRBJ2-7; 8 bases fit TRBD1. From germline, CDR1 is SGHRS and CDR2 YFSETQ. This CDR3 spans 15 amino acids. J lost 2 bases, V lost 6 bases, and 10 bases had no gene match. The CDR3 here is CASTDQPGQAYEQYF. CDR3 DNA: TGCGCCAGCACAGACCAGCCGGGACAGGCCTACGAGCAGTACTTC.

The V gene is TRBV30, the J gene TRBJ1-4, with D possibly TRBD1 on 5 matching bases. The ends were cut back, 3 bases at V and 10 bases at J, with 18 bases in the middle. Germline-derived CDR1 and CDR2 are GTSNPN and SVGIG (reference sequence). The CDR3 has 14 amino acids. CDR3 sequence: CAWSTNRQLRKLFF. Here the CDR3 DNA reads TGTGCCTGGAGCACCAATCGACAGTTGAGAAAACTGTTTTTT.

The chain employs TRBV15 and TRBJ1-4; perhaps TRBD1 as D (5 bases). Germline CDR1 LNHNV, CDR2 YYDKDF (reference sequence). The V and J ends lost 7 bases and 10 bases respectively, with 19 bases between them. The CDR3 covers 14 residues. DNA of the CDR3: TGTGCCACCAACCATGGGGCAGATGAGCTAAAACTGTTTTTT. It specifies CATNHGADELKLFF.

The chain is built from TRBV30 and TRBJ2-2; TRBD1 might be the D (5 bases). With 0 bases removed from V and 6 bases from J, the gap between germline ends came to 8 bases. This CDR3 has 13 residues. In germline, CDR1 is GTSNPN, CDR2 SVGIG (reference sequence). The CDR3 DNA reads as TGTGCCTGGAGTGTTGACAGATCCGGGGAGCTGTTTTTT. Protein product: CAWSVDRSGELFF.